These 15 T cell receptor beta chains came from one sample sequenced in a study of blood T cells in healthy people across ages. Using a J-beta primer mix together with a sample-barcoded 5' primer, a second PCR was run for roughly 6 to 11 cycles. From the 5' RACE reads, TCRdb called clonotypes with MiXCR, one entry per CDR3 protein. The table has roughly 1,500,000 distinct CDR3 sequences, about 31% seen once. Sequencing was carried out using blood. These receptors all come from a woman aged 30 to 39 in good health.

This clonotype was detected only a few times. The CDR3, as DNA: TGTGCCAGCCTGCCCCGGGACAGGGAGTTTGAGACCCAGTACTTC. It encodes CASLPRDREFETQYF. This chain uses TRBV7-9 with TRBJ2-5; 9 positions agree with TRBD1. V dropped 8 bases and J dropped 5; count of bases not matched to a gene: 12. CDR3 size: 15 residues. Germline V gene sequence: CDR1 SEHNR, CDR2 FQNEAQ (reference sequence).

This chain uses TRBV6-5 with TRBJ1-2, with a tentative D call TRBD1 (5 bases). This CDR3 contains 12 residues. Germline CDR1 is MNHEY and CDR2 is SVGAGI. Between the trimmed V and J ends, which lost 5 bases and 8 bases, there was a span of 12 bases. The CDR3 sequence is CASSEGSGGYTF. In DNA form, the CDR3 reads TGTGCCAGCAGTGAGGGGTCCGGCGGCTACACCTTC.

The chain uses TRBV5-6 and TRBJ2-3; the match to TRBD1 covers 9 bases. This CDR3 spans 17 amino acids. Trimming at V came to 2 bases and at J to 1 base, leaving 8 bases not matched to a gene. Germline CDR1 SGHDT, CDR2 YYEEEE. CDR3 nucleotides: TGTGCCAGCAGCTTCGACAGGGGGGATTTTGGCACAGATACGCAGTATTTT. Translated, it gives CASSFDRGDFGTDTQYF.

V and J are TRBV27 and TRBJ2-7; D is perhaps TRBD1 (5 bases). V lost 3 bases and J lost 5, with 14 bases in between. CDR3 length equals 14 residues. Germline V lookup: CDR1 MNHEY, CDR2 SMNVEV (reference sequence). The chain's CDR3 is CASSLGQGRHEQYF. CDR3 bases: TGTGCCAGCAGTTTGGGGCAGGGTCGCCACGAGCAGTACTTC.

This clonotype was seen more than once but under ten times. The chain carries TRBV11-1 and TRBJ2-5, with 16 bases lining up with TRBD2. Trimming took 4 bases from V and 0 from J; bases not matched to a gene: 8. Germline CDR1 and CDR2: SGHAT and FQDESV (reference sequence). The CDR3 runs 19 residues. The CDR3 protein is CASSSGTSGGAGYQETQYF. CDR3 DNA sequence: TGTGCCAGCAGCTCCGGGACTAGCGGGGGGGCTGGGTACCAAGAGACCCAGTACTTC. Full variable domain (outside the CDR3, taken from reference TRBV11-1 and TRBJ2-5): EAEVAQSPRYKITEKSQAVAFWCDPISGHATLYWYRQILGQGPELLVQFQDESVVDDSQLPKDRFSAERLKGVDSTLKIQPAELGDSAMYLCASSSGTSGGAGYQETQYFGPGTRLLVL.

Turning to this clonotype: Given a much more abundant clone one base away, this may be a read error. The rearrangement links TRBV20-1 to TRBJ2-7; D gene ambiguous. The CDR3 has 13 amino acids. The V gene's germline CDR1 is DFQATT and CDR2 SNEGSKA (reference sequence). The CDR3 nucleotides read TGCGGTGCTAACCATAGGAGAGCCTACGAGCAGTACTTC. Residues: CGANHRRAYEQYF.

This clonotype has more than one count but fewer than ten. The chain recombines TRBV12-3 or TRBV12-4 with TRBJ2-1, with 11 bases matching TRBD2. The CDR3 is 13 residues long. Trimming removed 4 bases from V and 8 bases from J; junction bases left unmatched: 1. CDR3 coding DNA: TGTGCCAGCAGTTCTAGCGGGGGGCATGAGCAGTTCTTC. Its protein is CASSSSGGHEQFF.

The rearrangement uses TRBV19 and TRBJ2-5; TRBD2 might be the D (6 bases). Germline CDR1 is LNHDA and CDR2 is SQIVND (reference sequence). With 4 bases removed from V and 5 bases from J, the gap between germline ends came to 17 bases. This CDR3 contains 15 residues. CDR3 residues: CASSRRWGEAETQYF. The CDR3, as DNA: TGTGCCAGTAGTAGAAGGTGGGGGGAAGCTGAGACCCAGTACTTC.

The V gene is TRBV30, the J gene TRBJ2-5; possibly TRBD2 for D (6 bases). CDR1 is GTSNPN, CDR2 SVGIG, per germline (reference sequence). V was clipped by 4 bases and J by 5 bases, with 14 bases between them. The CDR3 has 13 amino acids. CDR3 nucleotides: TGTGCCTGGAACGCGGGACTCGGGGAGACCCAGTACTTC. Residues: CAWNAGLGETQYF.

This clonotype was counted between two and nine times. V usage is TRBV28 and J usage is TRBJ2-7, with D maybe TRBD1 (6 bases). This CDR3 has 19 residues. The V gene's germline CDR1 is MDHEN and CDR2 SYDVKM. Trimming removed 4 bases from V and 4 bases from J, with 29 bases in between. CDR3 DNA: TGTGCCAGCAGTTACGCTGGGGGACACAGAGACACTAGTTCTTACGAGCAGTACTTC. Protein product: CASSYAGGHRDTSSYEQYF.

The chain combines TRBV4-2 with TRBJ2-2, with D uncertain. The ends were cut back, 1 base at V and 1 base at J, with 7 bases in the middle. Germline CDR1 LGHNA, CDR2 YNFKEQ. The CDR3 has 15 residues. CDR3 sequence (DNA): TGTGCCAGCAGCCAAGTAGAGATGAACACCGGGGAGCTGTTTTTT. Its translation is CASSQVEMNTGELFF.

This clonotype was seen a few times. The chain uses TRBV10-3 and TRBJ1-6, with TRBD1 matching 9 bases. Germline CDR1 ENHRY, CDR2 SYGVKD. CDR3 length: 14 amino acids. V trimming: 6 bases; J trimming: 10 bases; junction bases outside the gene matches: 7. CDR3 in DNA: TGTGCCATCAGGGGGACAGGGTCTCCGTCACCCCTCCACTTT. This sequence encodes CAIRGTGSPSPLHF.

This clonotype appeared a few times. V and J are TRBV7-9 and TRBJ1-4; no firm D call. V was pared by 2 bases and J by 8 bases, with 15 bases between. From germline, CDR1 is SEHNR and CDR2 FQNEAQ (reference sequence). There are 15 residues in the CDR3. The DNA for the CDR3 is TGTGCCAGCAGCTTATACGGCGAGATAGGAGAAAAACTGTTTTTT. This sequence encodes CASSLYGEIGEKLFF.

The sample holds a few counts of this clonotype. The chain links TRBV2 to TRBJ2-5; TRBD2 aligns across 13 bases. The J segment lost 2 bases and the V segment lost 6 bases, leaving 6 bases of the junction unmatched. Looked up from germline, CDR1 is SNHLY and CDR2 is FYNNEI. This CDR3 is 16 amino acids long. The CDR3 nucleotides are TGTGCCAGCAGGGTAGGGACTAGCGGGATACAAGAGACCCAGTACTTC. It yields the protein CASRVGTSGIQETQYF.

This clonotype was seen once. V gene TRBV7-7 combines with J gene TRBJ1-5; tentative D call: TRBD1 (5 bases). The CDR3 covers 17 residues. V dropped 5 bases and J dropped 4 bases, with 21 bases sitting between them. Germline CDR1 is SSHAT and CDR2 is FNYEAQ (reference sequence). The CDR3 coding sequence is TGTGCCAGCAGCCCCCCGAATCCGGGGGTACCTAATCAGCCCCAGCATTTT. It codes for CASSPPNPGVPNQPQHF. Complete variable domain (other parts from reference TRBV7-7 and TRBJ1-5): GAGVSQSPRYKVTKRGQDVTLRCDPISSHATLYWYQQALGQGPEFLTYFNYEAQPDKSGLPSDRFSAERPEGSISTLTIQRTEQRDSAMYRCASSPPNPGVPNQPQHFGDGTRLSIL.